This TCR beta chain is drawn from a study of cytomegalovirus exposure and HLA in healthy donors (dated by TCRdb to 2017 to 2019). In the study overall: An earlier analysis of fewer than 750 of the donors reported 276 Gb of sequence data and around 110 million unique TCR beta sequences obtained from about 180 million T cells. About 330 gigabases of sequencing data and around 80 million unique TCR sequences made up an early release that covered some 640 HLA-typed donors. Among the approximately 400 genotyped donors, around 81% belonged to the genetic ancestry cluster associated with self-reported Caucasian donors. The study was designed to test whether signatures of past pathogen exposure could be identified by cataloging public T cell receptors. The study used immunosequencing to profile the T cell repertoires of approximately 690 subjects and linked those repertoires to cytomegalovirus serostatus. Along with the approximately 700-subject first cohort, a separate validation cohort of around 120 different subjects was used. The study combined high-throughput TCR immunosequencing, statistical association of individual TCRs with disease status, and machine learning to predict cytomegalovirus infection status. In a later analysis, previously published TCR beta repertoires from 666 donors were re-analyzed and high-resolution HLA genotyping was added so that TCR occurrence patterns could be studied. Rather than drawing on any new phenotypic data, the later analysis identified candidate immune exposures from TCR beta sequences and the way those sequences occurred across donors. An earlier analysis of around 580 of the donors used high-throughput TCR beta sequencing to judge whether each TCR beta V gene segment behaved as functional or pseudogenic. Donor age, sex, ethnicity and CMV serostatus were compiled alongside the repertoire data. Genome-wide SNP genotypes for about 60% of the roughly 700 donors were used in a later genetic analysis, which treated that subset as a discovery cohort. Every repertoire in the discovery cohort had been generated on one and the same sequencing platform. HLA typing included class I and class II loci at four-digit resolution. Typing coverage varied by locus: about 629-630 donors for A, B, C, DRB1 and DQB1; under 550 for DQA1; approximately 610 for DPA1; roughly 470 for DPB1. A handful of DR-DQ haplotypes were handled as single units for association and clustering because linkage in the cohort was strong. Across 398 genotyped donors of the cohort, an average of approximately 200,000 unique TCR beta nucleotide sequences per donor were sequenced, and roughly a sixth of those sequences were non-productive. Overall results and qualifications from the work: Across donors, most TCR sequences were observed very rarely, whereas some public TCRs were present in many individuals. In an earlier analysis of approximately 590 of the donors, most TCR beta V segments appeared in productive rearrangements about 90% or about 30% of the time, broadly matching IMGT annotations. A further reported finding was that TCR beta sequences accurately predicted the HLA-A and HLA-B alleles for most subjects in the first cohort. Because counts were too low, some 17 rarely observed V segments, including chromosome 9 orphons, were left out of the earlier analysis of 587 of the donors. Most CMV-associated TCR beta chains appeared to be HLA-restricted in a later analysis, and the HLA associations seemed to be driven largely by CMV exposure. An association between a missense DCLRE1C variant and V-gene and J-gene trimming of TCR beta chains was found in a later genetic analysis and replicated in an independent cohort. Linkage disequilibrium might explain the correlated functional status among segregating V segments, but an unknown experimental factor could not be excluded. Immune exposure information for the cohort was limited to CMV serostatus. Some IMGT-functional V segments, including TRBV6-2 and TRBV6-3, could not be distinguished by the 87-base-pair reads and were therefore excluded. A later analysis found that TCR association rates varied across HLA loci, with DRB1 alleles showing the most associated TCRs and HLA-C alleles the fewest. Compared with the approximately 670-donor mean, donors in an Asian-associated ancestry cluster had fewer N-insertions in productive TCRs, according to a later genetic analysis. A group of highly shared sequence variants was considered likely to be a technical artifact of the sequencing pipeline. In both the original and validation cohorts, the classifier was reported to diagnose cytomegalovirus status with high specificity and sensitivity. Because some donors lacked HLA typing at each locus, the association tests relied only on the typed subset. In a later analysis, several top co-occurrence clusters were reported to appear linked to parvovirus B19, influenza, CMV and Epstein-Barr virus. In a later analysis, HLA-associated TCR beta chains were found to be more clonally expanded and to have lower generation probabilities than equally common non-associated chains. The authors suggested that the approach could potentially be extended to other disease states and immunological phenotypes. A few of the identified cytomegalovirus-associated TCR beta chains were confirmed in vitro to be specific for cytomegalovirus antigens. In a later analysis, some 17,000 TCR beta sequences were associated with specific HLA alleles at a false discovery rate of 0.05. Assigning TCR associations to individual alleles was difficult when HLA alleles, especially DR and DQ, strongly co-occurred. Sequencing depth was assumed to be roughly uniform across donors in the presence/absence analyses, though that assumption may not hold. Only TCR beta chains were sequenced in this cohort, and the absence of alpha or paired-chain data limited detectable features. The study listed 150 to 200 TCR beta chains as associated with cytomegalovirus.

The cohort comprised fewer than 750 healthy bone marrow donors. At the time of sampling, all cohort members were nominally healthy, though unrecorded immune exposures were likely present. The donor tested CMV seronegative, placing the donor among the 350 or so seronegative members of the cohort. Every donor gave a peripheral blood sample, and the peripheral blood mononuclear cells from that sample were used for TCR beta sequencing. Genomic DNA was extracted from the blood cell samples with the Qiagen DNeasy Blood Extraction Kit. Libraries were constructed by the immunoSEQ multiplex PCR assay. For the multiplex PCR, a mixture combining 60 forward primers for TCR Vbeta segments and 13 reverse primers for TCR Jbeta segments was used. Amplification of the CDR3 region of rearranged TCR beta genes was performed with a multiplex PCR assay on genomic DNA. The Illumina HiSeq System was used to sequence the amplified TCR beta libraries as 87-base-pair reads. Under the source paper's analysis protocol: A later analysis tallied around 82 million unique TCR beta chains across the 660 or so repertoires, and some 10 million of those chains were shared by two or more donors. A nearest-neighbor algorithm error-corrected the raw reads and collapsed the reads into unique sequences, merging closely related sequences to remove PCR and sequencing errors. CDR3 sequences were aligned to IMGT reference sequences to assign V, D and J gene segments. For a sequence to be retained, at least a six-nucleotide match to both a V gene segment and a J gene segment was required. A rearrangement was called productive if the CDR3 had no stop codons and remained in frame with V and J, and every other rearrangement was called non-productive. Following IMGT convention, CDR3 was defined as the stretch from the second conserved V-encoded cysteine up to the conserved J-encoded phenylalanine. Sequences without an unambiguous match to a single V gene segment were excluded from the earlier analysis of a few hundred of the donors. In an earlier analysis of approximately 500 of the donors, a V segment was called functional when productive rearrangements were above 56.7%, and segregating when the standard deviation between donors exceeded 5%. To diagnose cytomegalovirus status from the catalog of TCR beta chain sequences, a statistical classification framework was built. In a later analysis, V and J genes were assigned by comparing TCR nucleotide sequences against IMGT/GENE-DB human TR gene sequences. In a later analysis, CDR3 sequences and most-parsimonious VDJ recombination scenarios were assigned using the TCRdist pipeline. In a later analysis, every TCR beta chain was defined by the combination of its CDR3 amino acid sequence and its V-gene family, and reads without a unique V-gene family were dropped. As a way to deal with suspected cross-contamination and a sequencing artifact, a later analysis dropped over 550 nucleotide sequences that were highly shared and had low generation probability. A later analysis calculated a clonal expansion index for each public chain from normalized within-repertoire ranks of inferred template counts. A later analysis computed generation probabilities with a VDJ recombination model fitted to out-of-frame rearrangements, and checked the results against IGoR. A later analysis scored TCR-TCR, TCR-HLA and TCR-CMV co-occurrence with hypergeometric tests, applying a repertoire-size bias correction to TCR pairs. A later analysis estimated false discovery rates by permuting HLA or CMV assignments 20 times. A later analysis grouped co-occurring TCRs with DBSCAN, adding TCRdist sequence similarity when clustering within HLA-allele-positive subsets. Repertoires with fewer than 30,000 or more than 120,000 public chains, plus five repertoires with anomalous nucleotide sharing, were excluded from co-occurrence clustering. Here the immuneACCESS table is served through TCRdb, limited to in-frame sequences with V and J called. Missing clones are a known gap in these copies; in checked studies unresolved V genes cover under half, and the rest lacks a known reason. The V and J calls and the clone size are those of that table, but D and trimming were determined from the DNA. The sample has just over 150,000 clones on record, nearly 80% of them singletons. Jointly, the top ten make up approximately 3.1% of the sample.

Turning to this clone: The target of this receptor is not known. Per-nucleotide qualities are absent, and no much larger clonotype sits a single base away.

V lost 5 bases and J lost 7 bases, and the count of bases not matched to a germline gene is 10. The CDR3 numbers 14 residues from cysteine through phenylalanine. Only the CDR3 region is kept as DNA, spanning 42 bases read in frame from base 1. CDR1 and CDR2, per the germline V gene, are MGHRA and YSYEKL. The rearranged segments are TRBV4-1 and TRBJ1-2, and TRBD1 aligns with 7 junction nucleotides. The source material was PBMCs. The sequence was collected from a woman between 40 and 50 years old in good health and CMV-seronegative. The DNA sequence follows: TGCGCCAGCAGCGTCGACAGGGCTCCCTTTGGCTACACCTTC. This translates into CASSVDRAPFGYTF.